The 22 T cell receptor beta chains in this list originate from one sample, sequenced in a study of T cell clonality in common variable immunodeficiency. The protocol was immunoSEQ multiplex PCR, while the TCRdb copy is restricted to in-frame clones and leaves out a portion. Found here are 25,000 to 35,000 clones, no singletons; the ten largest cover around 3.3%. Antigens for these TCRs are unknown. Study-level points and caveats: In common variable immunodeficiency, TCR beta chains reportedly carried fewer deletions and N-nucleotide insertions.

The sample consisted of peripheral blood mononuclear cells. The origin of the receptors is a human donor with common variable immunodeficiency.

This clone has ten or more counts. The read ends 3 residues early relative to the CDR3; the germline J gene fills the gap. This chain links TRBV11-2 with TRBJ2-7; the D gene is possibly TRBD2 (6 bases). Germline V gene sequence: CDR1 SGHAT, CDR2 FQNNGV. This CDR3 has 14 residues. The V end lost 0 bases, the J end lost 3 bases, and 9 bases lay between the germline ends. The CDR3 loop reads CASSLEPGGYEQYF. The part of the CDR3 DNA that was read is TGTGCCAGCAGCTTAGAACCCGGGGGCTACGAG.

As to this clone: The read ends 3 residues shy of where the CDR3 ends; the end is completed using the germline J gene. This rearrangement joins TRBV7-6 to TRBJ1-5; D unresolved. Germline-derived CDR1 and CDR2 are SGHVS and FNYEAQ. This CDR3 spans 16 amino acids. V gave up 1 base and J gave up 5 bases, with 15 bases separating them. The sequenced part of the CDR3 DNA is TGTGCCAGCAGCTTAGGGTTGGGCGTCCTCGATCAGCCC. It codes for CASSLGLGVLDQP. The entire CDR3 sequence reads CASSLGLGVLDQPQHF.

This clone has only a few counts. The read finishes 3 residues shy of the CDR3 end, and the germline J gene is used to complete it. The chain combines TRBV5-1 with TRBJ2-3, with 9 bases fitting TRBD2. The germline gives CDR1 SGHRS, CDR2 YFSETQ. J lost 2 bases, V lost 3 bases, and 10 bases had no gene match. This CDR3 is built from 17 residues. The CDR3 is CASSSRGGGGHTDTQYF. The CDR3 bases that were read are TGCGCCAGCAGCTCGCGGGGGGGAGGGGGCCACACAGATACG.

There are a few counts of this clone. The read comes to an end 3 residues before the CDR3 does, leaving the germline J gene to fill in the end. This chain connects TRBV19 to TRBJ2-7; perhaps TRBD1 as D (6 bases). Germline CDR1 is LNHDA and CDR2 is SQIVND (reference sequence). Trimming cost V 5 bases and J 2 bases, with 10 bases left between them. The length of the CDR3 is 13 residues. CDR3 bases read: TGTGCCAGTAGTGCCGGACAGCCCTACGAG. This sequence encodes CASSAGQPYE. The whole CDR3 protein reads CASSAGQPYEQYF.

About this clone itself: The sequence runs out 3 residues before the end of the CDR3; the remainder is reconstructed from the germline J gene. This sequence joins TRBV19 and TRBJ1-2; 7 positions match TRBD1. The J segment lost 6 bases and the V segment lost 6 bases, leaving 7 bases of the junction unmatched. The CDR3 runs to 13 residues. Germline lookup yields CDR1 LNHDA and CDR2 SQIVND (reference sequence). CDR3 in amino acids: CASRRQGLNGYTF. CDR3 DNA (partial): TGTGCCAGTAGGAGACAGGGCCTAAATGGC.

This clone was observed a few times. The read ends 3 residues shy of where the CDR3 ends; the end is completed using the germline J gene. V gene TRBV7-6 combines with J gene TRBJ2-6, with a tentative D call TRBD1 (5 bases). The CDR3 extends over 14 amino acids. Trimming removed 5 bases from V and 8 bases from J, with 13 bases in between. CDR1 SGHVS and CDR2 FNYEAQ come from the germline V gene. CDR3 in amino acids: CASSLGALPNVLTF. CDR3 DNA (partial): TGTGCCAGCAGCCTTGGGGCGCTCCCCAACGTC.

This clone was picked up many times. The sequenced part of the CDR3 DNA is TGTGCCAGCAGCCCCAGGTCCTTCCAGGGAGAGACC. Translating gives CASSPRSFQGET. The full CDR3 reads CASSPRSFQGETQYF. The V call is TRBV6-2 or TRBV6-3, the J call TRBJ2-5; D is perhaps TRBD1 (5 bases). With the read ending 3 residues before the CDR3 end, the germline J gene is used to fill in that end. The CDR3 extends over 15 amino acids. Per germline, CDR1 MNHEY and CDR2 SVGEGT. V was clipped by 6 bases and J by 4 bases, with 18 bases between them.

This clone was seen a few times. The DNA read from the CDR3 is TGCGCCAGCAGCTTGGAGGGCAATGAG. As protein: CASSLEGNE. The CDR3 as a whole reads CASSLEGNEQFF. The chain employs TRBV5-1 and TRBJ2-1, with D unresolved. Coverage ceases 3 residues before the CDR3 finishes, and the germline J gene fills in the end. Germline loops: CDR1 SGHRS, CDR2 YFSETQ. Trimming left V 0 bases short and J 6 bases short, with 4 bases between. CDR3 size: 12 residues.

This clone was observed a few times. Read data end 3 residues before the CDR3 end; the end is taken from the germline J gene. V gene TRBV18 combines with J gene TRBJ1-1, with TRBD1 matching 7 bases. This CDR3 spans 16 amino acids. V was pared by 3 bases and J by 4 bases, with 11 bases of the junction left unmatched. The germline V gene has CDR1 KGHSH and CDR2 LQKENI. CDR3 DNA (partial): TGTGCCAGCTCACCGAGGGACAGTTGGTTGGGCACTGAA. Translating it yields CASSPRDSWLGTE. The whole CDR3 region reads CASSPRDSWLGTEAFF.

This clone was seen a few times. From the germline J gene comes the end of the CDR3, since the read stops 3 residues before it. The V and J genes are TRBV7-6 and TRBJ1-5; perhaps TRBD1 as D (5 bases). The CDR3 is 16 residues long. Germline lookup yields CDR1 SGHVS and CDR2 FNYEAQ. Trimming shortened V by 3 bases and J by 0 bases, and 12 bases separated the two germline ends. This CDR3 is CASSFGAPGSNQPQHF. The sequenced part of the CDR3 DNA is TGTGCCAGCAGCTTTGGGGCTCCAGGTAGCAATCAGCCC.

By frequency in the sample, this clone is medium-sized (0.01 to 0.1%). The CDR3 goes on 3 residues after the read ends, and that part is filled in from the germline J gene. This chain connects TRBV18 to TRBJ1-1; D is undetermined. This CDR3 is 13 amino acids long. Trimming took 3 bases from V and 1 from J, leaving 6 bases between them. CDR1 is KGHSH, CDR2 LQKENI, per germline. The DNA read from the CDR3 is TGTGCCAGCTCACCGACTCAGAACACTGAA. It translates to CASSPTQNTE. The entire CDR3 sequence reads CASSPTQNTEAFF.

About this clone: Read coverage stops 3 residues before the CDR3 terminus; the germline J gene supplies the remainder. V usage is TRBV5-6 and J usage is TRBJ1-4, with D unresolved. Trimming pared 0 bases from V and 6 bases from J, leaving 3 bases between. This CDR3 region has 12 residues. The germline CDR1 and CDR2 sequences are SGHDT and YYEEEE. CDR3 bases read: TGTGCCAGCAGCTTGGCCGATGAAAAA. It encodes CASSLADEK. The whole CDR3 sequence reads CASSLADEKLFF.

To note about this clone: The read is 3 residues too short to cover the CDR3 end, so that end is filled in from the germline J gene. The genes are TRBV6-1 and TRBJ1-1, with D possibly TRBD1 on 5 matching bases. This CDR3 contains 16 residues. The germline V gene encodes CDR1 MNHNS and CDR2 SASEGT. V lost 4 bases, J lost 1 base, and 16 bases lay in between. CDR3 DNA (partial): TGTGCCAGCAGTGTAATGGGGCAACAGACGAACACTGAA. It specifies CASSVMGQQTNTE. The complete CDR3 reads CASSVMGQQTNTEAFF.

The table lists this clone with many counts. Sequencing ends 3 residues short of the CDR3 end; the germline J gene provides the rest. The chain links TRBV20-1 to TRBJ2-7; 10 nucleotides line up with TRBD1. The V gene end was trimmed by 6 bases and the J gene end by 4 bases; junction bases not matched to a gene: 3. This CDR3 is built from 12 residues. Germline CDR1 DFQATT, CDR2 SNEGSKA (reference sequence). The sequenced part of the CDR3 DNA is TGCAGTGCGAGGACAGGGGGTTACGAG. Amino acids: CSARTGGYE. The entire CDR3 protein is CSARTGGYEQYF.

The CDR3 here is CASSPQTGSQGWGYTF. The covered CDR3 bases are TGTGCCAGCTCACCCCAAACGGGATCACAGGGTTGGGGC. The chain couples TRBV18 to TRBJ1-2; D is perhaps TRBD1 (6 bases). The CDR3 end falls 3 residues outside the read, so it is completed with the germline J gene. The CDR3 is 16 amino acids. CDR1 and CDR2 from the germline V gene are KGHSH and LQKENI.

This clone was detected a few times. Sequencing ends 3 residues short of the CDR3 end; the germline J gene provides the rest. J is TRBJ2-3 and V is TRBV5-1, with TRBD1 matching 7 bases. There are 14 residues in the CDR3. The trim removed 2 bases at V and 1 base at J, leaving 1 base unmatched. Germline V gives CDR1 SGHRS, CDR2 YFSETQ. The CDR3 DNA, read in part, is TGCGCCAGCAGCTTTACAGGGGGCACAGATACG. This translates into CASSFTGGTDT. The whole CDR3 sequence is CASSFTGGTDTQYF.

Points on this clone: The read terminates 3 residues ahead of where the CDR3 ends, so the germline J gene completes it. This chain links TRBV18 with TRBJ1-6; maybe TRBD1 (6 bases). Trimming left V 2 bases short and J 7 bases short, with 12 bases between. This CDR3 has 15 residues. Germline V gene sequence: CDR1 KGHSH, CDR2 LQKENI. The chain's CDR3 is CASSPTTGSNSPLHF. The CDR3 bases that were read are TGTGCCAGCTCACCAACGACAGGAAGCAATTCACCC.

This clone was seen repeatedly, ten times or more. The CDR3 end is not reached by the read, which stops 3 residues before it; the germline J gene fills it in. The gene calls are TRBV5-1 and TRBJ1-3, with D perhaps TRBD1 (5 bases). The germline gives CDR1 SGHRS, CDR2 YFSETQ. V gave up 4 bases and J gave up 1 base, with 18 bases separating them. The CDR3 covers 17 residues. The CDR3 bases that were read are TGCGCCAGCAGCCTCCTTCCAACCCCAGGGTCTGGAAACACC. Residues: CASSLLPTPGSGNT. The full CDR3 is CASSLLPTPGSGNTIYF.

This clone was counted between two and nine times. Read data end 3 residues before the CDR3 end; the end is taken from the germline J gene. This sequence joins TRBV7-6 and TRBJ2-7; tentatively, D is TRBD2 (6 bases). Trimming left V 5 bases short and J 1 base short, with 15 bases between. The germline gives CDR1 SGHVS, CDR2 FNYEAQ. The CDR3 loop spans 15 amino acids. The CDR3 bases that were read are TGTGCCAGCAGCCCTGAGGAGGGGCGATCCTACGAG. Translation gives CASSPEEGRSYE. The full CDR3 reads CASSPEEGRSYEQYF.

This clone is deemed medium-sized. The read falls 3 residues short of the CDR3 end, and the missing part is taken from the germline J gene. This rearrangement joins TRBV4-2 to TRBJ2-5; no definite D call. This CDR3 contains 14 residues. V was trimmed by 0 bases and J by 5 bases, leaving 10 bases between them. Germline CDR1 is LGHNA and CDR2 is YNFKEQ. The covered CDR3 bases are TGTGCCAGCAGCCAAGATCTCCTCGGGGAGACC. This codes for CASSQDLLGET. The full CDR3 sequence reads CASSQDLLGETQYF.

This clone has more than one count but fewer than ten. The sequence runs out 3 residues before the end of the CDR3; the remainder is reconstructed from the germline J gene. The V gene is TRBV19, the J gene TRBJ1-4, with 10 bases lining up with TRBD1. The germline CDR1 and CDR2 sequences are LNHDA and SQIVND (reference sequence). V lost 7 bases, J lost 8 bases, and 7 bases stayed unmatched. The CDR3 runs 14 residues. The DNA read from the CDR3 is TGTGCCAGTAAAGTGGGACAGGGGAGCGAAAAA. Amino acids: CASKVGQGSEK. The whole CDR3 protein reads CASKVGQGSEKLFF.

This clone was recorded a few times. The CDR3 loop reads CASSPGQGMRETQYF. The part of the CDR3 DNA that was read is TGTGCCAGCAGCCCGGGACAGGGGATGCGAGAGACC. The gene calls are TRBV7-3 and TRBJ2-5, with 10 bases aligning to TRBD1. Sequencing ends 3 residues short of the CDR3 end; the germline J gene provides the rest. Germline CDR1 and CDR2: SGHTA and FQGTGA. The CDR3 is 15 residues long. The trim removed 5 bases at V and 4 bases at J, leaving 7 bases unmatched.